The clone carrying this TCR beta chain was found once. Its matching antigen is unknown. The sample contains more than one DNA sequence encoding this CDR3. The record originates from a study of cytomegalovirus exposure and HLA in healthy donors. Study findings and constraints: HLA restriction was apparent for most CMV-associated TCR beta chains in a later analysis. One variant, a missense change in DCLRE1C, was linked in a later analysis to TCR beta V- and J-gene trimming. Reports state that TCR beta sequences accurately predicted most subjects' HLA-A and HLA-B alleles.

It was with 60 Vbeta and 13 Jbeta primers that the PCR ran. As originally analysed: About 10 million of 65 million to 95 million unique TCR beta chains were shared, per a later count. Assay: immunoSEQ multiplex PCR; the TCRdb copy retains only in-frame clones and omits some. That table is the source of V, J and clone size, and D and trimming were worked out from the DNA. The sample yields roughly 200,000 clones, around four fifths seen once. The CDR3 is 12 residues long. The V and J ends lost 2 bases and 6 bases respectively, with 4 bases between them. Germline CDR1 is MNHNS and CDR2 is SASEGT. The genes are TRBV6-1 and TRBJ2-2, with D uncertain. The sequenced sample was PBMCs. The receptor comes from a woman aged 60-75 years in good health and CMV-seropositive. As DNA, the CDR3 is TGTGCCAGCAGTGAACTGTCCGGGGAGCTGTTTTTT. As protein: CASSELSGELFF.